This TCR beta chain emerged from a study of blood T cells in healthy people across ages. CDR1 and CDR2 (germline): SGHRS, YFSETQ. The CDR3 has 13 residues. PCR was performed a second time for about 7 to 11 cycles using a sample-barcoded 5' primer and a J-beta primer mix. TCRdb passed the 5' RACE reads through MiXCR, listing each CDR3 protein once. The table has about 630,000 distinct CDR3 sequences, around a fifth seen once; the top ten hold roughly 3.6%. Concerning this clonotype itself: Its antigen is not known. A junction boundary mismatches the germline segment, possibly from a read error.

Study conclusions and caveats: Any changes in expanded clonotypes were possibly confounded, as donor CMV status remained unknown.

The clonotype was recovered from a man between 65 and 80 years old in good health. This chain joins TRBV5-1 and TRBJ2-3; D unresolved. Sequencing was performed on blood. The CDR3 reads CAGSLGYTDTQYF. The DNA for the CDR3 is TGCGCCGGCAGCTTGGGTTACACAGATACGCAGTATTTT.